This T cell receptor beta chain was captured in a study of T cell responses to AZD1222 COVID-19 vaccine. On this clone itself: Its antigen is not known.

Using immunoSEQ multiplex PCR, the repertoire was profiled, and TCRdb retains in-frame clones only, with some absent. The sample includes about 170,000 clones, 87% of them seen just once. Study-wide findings and caveats: Possibly, clonal diversity was underestimated; donors were largely white British and included more females. Increases in Spike-specific TCR breadth and depth were seen after two AZD1222 doses. Baseline testing showed seropositivity in only a handful of AZD1222 recipients.

The germline V gene encodes CDR1 MNHEY and CDR2 SVGAGI. The trim removed 4 bases at V and 1 base at J, leaving 7 bases unmatched. CDR3 length: 16 amino acids. The V and J genes are TRBV6-5 and TRBJ1-1, with 9 bases fitting TRBD1. The sample in question was peripheral blood, obtained 28 days after the second AZD1222 dose. The receptor was isolated from an adult who received the AZD1222 COVID-19 vaccine. CDR3 DNA sequence: TGTGCCAGCAGTTCACTCGACAGGGGGAGGAACACTGAAGCTTTCTTT. Amino acid sequence: CASSSLDRGRNTEAFF.